This TCR beta chain was captured in a study of Ad26.COV2.S vaccination and SARS-CoV-2 variants. Overall study: The trial was COV1001 and the donor's arm was Ad26.COV2.S.

Treatment: some 20 received Ad26.COV2.S at low or high dose, single or two shots; about 5 received placebo; per-sample allocation not given. Each sample was drawn 63 days after the first injection (of vaccine or placebo). This CDR3 has 16 residues. V lost 7 bases, J lost 2 bases, and 12 bases stayed unmatched. CDR1 is MRHNA and CDR2 is SNTAGT in the germline V gene. Generated by immunoSEQ multiplex PCR, the TCRdb table keeps only in-frame clones and is missing some. The sample has approximately 480,000 clones; 87% are singletons. The input for sequencing was peripheral blood, taken in a trial of Ad26.COV2.S vaccine versus placebo. The chain has TRBV6-4 and TRBJ1-2; the match to TRBD1 covers 8 bases. This sequence originates from a person aged 18-60 years who received the Ad26.COV2.S COVID-19 vaccine or a placebo. The CDR3 DNA follows: TGTGCCAGCAATCCCTCGGGGACAGGCCCAAACTATGGCTACACCTTC. Amino acid sequence: CASNPSGTGPNYGYTF.